Presented here are 27 T cell receptor beta chains from one specimen sequenced in a study of shared clonotypes between healthy human individuals. Profiled with immunoSEQ multiplex PCR; TCRdb holds only in-frame clones, not every one. The sample holds 2 million to 2.5 million clones, approximately 96% seen once. The material sequenced was naive CD4+ T cells sorted from blood. As to subset: CD45RA+ positively selected. The receptors shown here come from a man between 18 and 29 years old in good health.

This clone was observed a single time. CDR3 loop: CASSPHELRETQYF. CDR3 DNA sequence: TGTGCCAGCAGTCCCCACGAGCTCAGGGAGACCCAGTACTTC. J is TRBJ2-5 and V is TRBV6-6; no reliable D call. The ends were cut back, 5 bases at V and 5 bases at J, with 15 bases in the middle. CDR3 size: 14 residues. Per the germline V gene, CDR1 is MNHNY and CDR2 is SVGAGI (reference sequence).

The V call is TRBV6-5, the J call TRBJ1-2; a possible D gene is TRBD1 (6 bases). This CDR3 contains 14 residues. CDR1 MNHEY and CDR2 SVGAGI come from the germline V gene. Trimming took 4 bases from V and 8 from J, leaving 17 bases between them. The CDR3 loop reads CASSSQDSPGGYTF. As DNA, the CDR3 is TGTGCCAGCAGTTCCCAGGACAGTCCAGGGGGCTACACCTTC.

Concerning this clone: The sample carries other DNA sequences with the same CDR3. The chain joins TRBV7-9 to TRBJ2-3; perhaps TRBD2 as D (6 bases). The CDR3 consists of 14 residues. The V and J ends lost 5 bases and 2 bases respectively, with 11 bases between them. Germline V gene sequence: CDR1 SEHNR, CDR2 FQNEAQ (reference sequence). As DNA, the CDR3 is TGTGCCAGCAGCCTCGGGACTCACACAGATACGCAGTATTTT. It is translated as CASSLGTHTDTQYF.

The gene calls are TRBV5-4 and TRBJ2-3; the match to TRBD2 covers 9 bases. From germline, CDR1 is SGHNT and CDR2 YYREEE (reference sequence). The CDR3 loop spans 15 amino acids. Germline trimming cut 4 bases from V and 0 bases from J; bases unmatched to any gene: 3. Here the CDR3 DNA reads TGTGCCAGCAGCAAGACTAGCGGAAGCACAGATACGCAGTATTTT. As protein: CASSKTSGSTDTQYF.

The chain combines TRBV5-1 with TRBJ2-2, with D hard to call. The V and J ends lost 0 bases and 6 bases respectively, with 15 bases between them. The CDR3 length is 16 residues. The germline V gene encodes CDR1 SGHRS and CDR2 YFSETQ. The CDR3 DNA reads as TGCGCCAGCAGCTTGGAAGGGAATATGGGTCCCGGGGAGCTGTTTTTT. Its translation is CASSLEGNMGPGELFF.

The J gene is TRBJ2-7, the V gene TRBV7-6; unclear D gene. The germline V gene has CDR1 SGHVS and CDR2 FNYEAQ. This CDR3 is 14 amino acids long. Trimming left V 2 bases short and J 5 bases short, with 13 bases between. CDR3 residues: CASSLKVDTHEQYF. As DNA, the CDR3 is TGTGCCAGCAGCTTAAAGGTAGACACCCACGAGCAGTACTTC.

The V gene is TRBV10-3, the J gene TRBJ2-2; unclear D gene. V lost 0 bases and J lost 3, with 5 bases in between. CDR3 length: 14 amino acids. CDR1 ENHRY and CDR2 SYGVKD come from the germline V gene. The CDR3 DNA sequence: TGTGCCATCAGTGAGTCGGGGTACACCGGGGAGCTGTTTTTT. Translation gives CAISESGYTGELFF.

On this clone itself: Other nucleotide sequences in the sample specify the same CDR3. In DNA, the CDR3 is TGTGCCAGCAGCTTGGGTACAACTAATGAAAAACTGTTTTTT. The encoded protein is CASSLGTTNEKLFF. This rearrangement joins TRBV5-4 to TRBJ1-4; D remains ambiguous. V was pared by 0 bases and J by 0 bases, with 3 bases between. The CDR3 runs 14 residues. Per the germline V gene, CDR1 is SGHNT and CDR2 is YYREEE (reference sequence).

The V and J genes are TRBV9 and TRBJ2-7, with TRBD2 matching 8 bases. CDR3 length: 15 residues. V was pared by 4 bases and J by 0 bases, with 6 bases of the junction left unmatched. CDR1 is SGDLS, CDR2 YYNGEE, per germline. The CDR3 DNA reads as TGTGCCAGCAGCCCCGCGGGAGGTAGCTCCTACGAGCAGTACTTC. Translation: CASSPAGGSSYEQYF.

In its sample, this clone was seen once. This chain joins TRBV7-2 and TRBJ1-6; D is perhaps TRBD1 (5 bases). The V gene's germline CDR1 is SGHTA and CDR2 FQGNSA. Trimming shortened V by 5 bases and J by 9 bases, and 8 bases separated the two germline ends. The CDR3 loop spans 12 amino acids. The CDR3 DNA follows: TGTGCCAGCAGCCATGGGGGTTCACCCCTCCACTTT. Translation: CASSHGGSPLHF.

The chain carries TRBV6-5 and TRBJ1-2; the D gene is possibly TRBD1 (6 bases). The CDR3 is made up of 14 amino acids. Germline loops: CDR1 MNHEY, CDR2 SVGAGI. Trimming removed 4 bases from V and 8 bases from J, with 17 bases in between. Written as DNA, the CDR3 is TGTGCCAGCAGTTTTAACAGACAGGCGCGGGGCTACACCTTC. Its protein product is CASSFNRQARGYTF.

This chain connects TRBV30 to TRBJ2-5; D possibly corresponds to TRBD2 (6 bases). The CDR3 length is 14 residues. The V gene lost 2 bases and the J gene lost 4 bases, with 14 bases spanning the gap. CDR1 and CDR2 from the germline V gene are GTSNPN and SVGIG (reference sequence). The CDR3 bases are TGTGCCTGGAGTCGATTAGCGGTGGGAGAGACCCAGTACTTC. Its translation: CAWSRLAVGETQYF.

CDR3 coding DNA: TGTGCCAGCAGCCGTGGCGGGGGCGGCAATCAGCCCCAGCATTTT. Amino acids: CASSRGGGGNQPQHF. The genes are TRBV5-6 and TRBJ1-5; possible D gene TRBD1, 6 bases. CDR1 and CDR2 from the germline V gene are SGHDT and YYEEEE. The CDR3 runs to 15 residues. Trimming took off 4 bases at V and 2 bases at J, with 13 bases between the two ends.

The genes are TRBV7-2 and TRBJ1-2, with D possibly TRBD1 on 6 matching bases. Germline-derived CDR1 and CDR2 are SGHTA and FQGNSA. This CDR3 has 16 residues. The V and J ends lost 1 base and 2 bases respectively, with 14 bases between them. CDR3 amino acids: CASSLGPGAVNYGYTF. In DNA form, the CDR3 reads TGTGCCAGCAGCTTAGGGCCAGGGGCCGTCAACTATGGCTACACCTTC. Based on the CDR3 plus reference TRBV7-2 and TRBJ1-2, the full variable domain is GAGVSQSPSNKVTEKGKDVELRCDPISGHTALYWYRQSLGQGLEFLIYFQGNSAPDKSGLPSDRFSAERTGGSVSTLTIQRTQQEDSAVYLCASSLGPGAVNYGYTFGSGTRLTVV.

J is TRBJ2-2 and V is TRBV11-2, with D perhaps matching TRBD2 (6 bases). Germline V gene lookup returns CDR1 SGHAT and CDR2 FQNNGV. V lost 3 bases and J lost 4, with 12 bases in between. This CDR3 comprises 15 residues. This CDR3 reads CASSFSGEATGELFF. CDR3 coding DNA: TGTGCCAGCAGCTTTAGCGGAGAGGCCACCGGGGAGCTGTTTTTT.

The chain has TRBV7-2 and TRBJ1-5; TRBD1 agrees at 9 bases. The CDR3 contains 16 residues. With 0 bases clipped from V and 4 bases from J, the junction kept 4 bases outside the gene matches. Germline V gives CDR1 SGHTA, CDR2 FQGNSA. The CDR3 coding sequence is TGTGCCAGCAGCTTAGCAGGGGACAGGGCTAATCAGCCCCAGCATTTT. Amino acids: CASSLAGDRANQPQHF.

The chain has TRBV29-1 and TRBJ1-5, with a possible D match to TRBD1 (6 bases). V was pared by 4 bases and J by 5 bases, with 12 bases between. Germline CDR1 and CDR2: SQVTM and ANQGSEA. The CDR3 loop spans 13 amino acids. The CDR3 DNA reads as TGCAGCGTTGGGACAGCCTTGGATCAGCCCCAGCATTTT. Its protein product is CSVGTALDQPQHF.

The CDR3 spells CASSRSGTVIGEQYF. For the CDR3, the DNA is TGTGCCAGCAGCCGATCCGGGACGGTGATTGGCGAGCAGTACTTC. This chain connects TRBV6-5 to TRBJ2-7; D might be TRBD1 or TRBD2, each matching 5 bases. The germline V gene has CDR1 MNHEY and CDR2 SVGAGI. The CDR3 contains 15 residues. V lost 6 bases and J lost 6, with 21 bases in between.

This chain joins TRBV5-1 and TRBJ1-2; D gene uncertain. Trimming shortened V by 4 bases and J by 4 bases, and 17 bases separated the two germline ends. Germline CDR1 and CDR2: SGHRS and YFSETQ. The CDR3 totals 15 residues. Here the CDR3 reads CASSPEGRTGYGYTF. CDR3 nucleotides: TGCGCCAGCAGCCCTGAGGGCAGGACCGGCTATGGCTACACCTTC.

V usage is TRBV11-2 and J usage is TRBJ1-2; TRBD1 aligns across 9 bases. CDR1 is SGHAT, CDR2 FQNNGV, per germline. This CDR3 has 12 residues. The V and J ends lost 5 bases and 8 bases, in that order; junction bases with no gene match: 3. CDR3 residues: CASSPTGGGYTF. CDR3 sequence (DNA): TGTGCCAGCAGCCCGACAGGGGGAGGCTACACCTTC.

The genes are TRBV6-5 and TRBJ2-5; D is undetermined. The germline V gene encodes CDR1 MNHEY and CDR2 SVGAGI. With 0 bases removed from V and 5 bases from J, the gap between germline ends came to 13 bases. CDR3 length equals 15 residues. The CDR3 sequence: CASSYSIINGETQYF. CDR3 bases: TGTGCCAGCAGTTACTCGATAATAAATGGGGAGACCCAGTACTTC.

With respect to this clone: This sample includes further DNA sequences coding for the same CDR3. The rearrangement joins TRBV7-9 to TRBJ2-1, with 10 bases identical to TRBD2. The V gene end was trimmed by 3 bases and the J gene end by 0 bases; junction bases not matched to a gene: 2. Germline-derived CDR1 and CDR2 are SEHNR and FQNEAQ (reference sequence). The CDR3 has 16 amino acids. CDR3 in DNA: TGTGCCAGCAGCTTCAGCGGGAGGGCCTCCTACAATGAGCAGTTCTTC. It translates to CASSFSGRASYNEQFF.

The chain combines TRBV30 with TRBJ1-5; tentative D call: TRBD1 (5 bases). Trimming cost V 1 base and J 2 bases, with 9 bases left between them. The CDR3 sequence is 14 residues long. In germline, CDR1 is GTSNPN, CDR2 SVGIG (reference sequence). The CDR3 coding sequence is TGTGCCTGGAGTGGCAGGGATGGCAATCAGCCCCAGCATTTT. This encodes CAWSGRDGNQPQHF.

This clone was counted a few times. Other DNA sequences in this specimen translate into the identical CDR3. The chain recombines TRBV10-1 with TRBJ2-7; D is unresolved. This CDR3 contains 11 residues. Deletions cut 4 bases from V and 3 bases from J, with 4 bases between. Germline V gene data show CDR1 as WNHNN and CDR2 as SYGVQD (reference sequence). The CDR3: CASSVGYEQYF. The CDR3 bases are TGCGCCAGCAGTGTCGGCTACGAGCAGTACTTC.

The count of this clone is one. The rearrangement uses TRBV6-5 and TRBJ1-5, with D unresolved. With 4 bases removed from V and 6 bases from J, the gap between germline ends came to 10 bases. Germline CDR1 and CDR2: MNHEY and SVGAGI. The CDR3 is 13 amino acids. The CDR3 coding sequence is TGTGCCAGCAGTTTAGGTGCGGGTCAGCCCCAGCATTTT. Amino acids: CASSLGAGQPQHF.

This clone was counted once. The chain joins TRBV19 to TRBJ2-2; 7 nucleotides line up with TRBD1. This CDR3 is 17 amino acids long. Germline V gene data show CDR1 as LNHDA and CDR2 as SQIVND (reference sequence). V trimming: 5 bases; J trimming: 3 bases; junction bases outside the gene matches: 12. The CDR3, as DNA: TGTGCCAGTAGTGGCCGGACAGGCAGTAAGGACACCGGGGAGCTGTTTTTT. Amino acid sequence: CASSGRTGSKDTGELFF.

This clone was detected only once. The genes are TRBV5-4 and TRBJ2-1; TRBD1 matches at 7 bases. CDR1 and CDR2 from the germline V gene are SGHNT and YYREEE (reference sequence). There are 15 residues in the CDR3. Unmatched junction bases numbered 3, after V lost 0 bases and J lost 3 bases. The CDR3 protein is CASSLDRGVYNEQFF. CDR3 in DNA: TGTGCCAGCAGCTTGGACAGGGGCGTCTACAATGAGCAGTTCTTC.